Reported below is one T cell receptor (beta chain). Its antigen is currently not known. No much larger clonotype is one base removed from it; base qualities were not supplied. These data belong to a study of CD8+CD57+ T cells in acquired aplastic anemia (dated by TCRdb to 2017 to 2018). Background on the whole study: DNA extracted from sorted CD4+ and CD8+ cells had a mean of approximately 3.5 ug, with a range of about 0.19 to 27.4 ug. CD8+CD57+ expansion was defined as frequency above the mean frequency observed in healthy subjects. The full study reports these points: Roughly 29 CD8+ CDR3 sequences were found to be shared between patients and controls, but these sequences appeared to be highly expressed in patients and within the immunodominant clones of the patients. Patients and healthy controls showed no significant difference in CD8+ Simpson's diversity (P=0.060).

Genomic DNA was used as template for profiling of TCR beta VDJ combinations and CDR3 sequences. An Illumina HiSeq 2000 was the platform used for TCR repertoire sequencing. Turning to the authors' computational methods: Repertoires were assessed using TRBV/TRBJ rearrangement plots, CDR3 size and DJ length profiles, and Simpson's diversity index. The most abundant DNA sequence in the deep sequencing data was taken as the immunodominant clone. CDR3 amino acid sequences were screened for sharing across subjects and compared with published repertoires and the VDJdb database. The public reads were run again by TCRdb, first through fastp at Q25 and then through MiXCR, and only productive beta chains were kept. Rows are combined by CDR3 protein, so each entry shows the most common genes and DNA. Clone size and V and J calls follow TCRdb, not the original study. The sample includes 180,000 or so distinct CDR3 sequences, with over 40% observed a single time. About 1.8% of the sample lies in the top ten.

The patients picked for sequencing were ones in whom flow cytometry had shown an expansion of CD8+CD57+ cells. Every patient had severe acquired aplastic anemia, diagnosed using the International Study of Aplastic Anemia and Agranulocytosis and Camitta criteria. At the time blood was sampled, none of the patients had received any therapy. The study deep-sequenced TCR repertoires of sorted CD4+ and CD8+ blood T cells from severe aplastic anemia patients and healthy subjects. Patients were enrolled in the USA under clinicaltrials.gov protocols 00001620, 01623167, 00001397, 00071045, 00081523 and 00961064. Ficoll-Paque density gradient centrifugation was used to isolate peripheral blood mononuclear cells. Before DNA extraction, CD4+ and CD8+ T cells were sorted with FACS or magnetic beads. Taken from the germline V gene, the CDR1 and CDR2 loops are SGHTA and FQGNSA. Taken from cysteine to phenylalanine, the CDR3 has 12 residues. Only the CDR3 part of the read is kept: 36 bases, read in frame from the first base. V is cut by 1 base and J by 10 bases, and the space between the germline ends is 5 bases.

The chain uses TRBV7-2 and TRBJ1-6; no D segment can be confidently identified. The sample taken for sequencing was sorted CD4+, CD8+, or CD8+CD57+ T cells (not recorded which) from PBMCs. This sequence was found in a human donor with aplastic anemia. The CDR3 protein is CASSLGPSPLHF. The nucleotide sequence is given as TGTGCCAGCAGCTTAGGCCCCTCACCCCTCCACTTT.